This TCR beta chain was identified during a study of cytomegalovirus exposure and HLA in healthy donors. On this clone itself: Its antigen is unidentified.

Germline V CDR1 and CDR2: SGHKS, YYEKEE (reference sequence). The CDR3 has 12 residues. The ends were cut back, 2 bases at V and 3 bases at J, with 6 bases in the middle. Study results and caveats: The study had only CMV serostatus as immune exposure information. TCR beta chains numbering under 200 were designated cytomegalovirus-associated. In presence/absence analyses, roughly uniform sequencing depth across donors was assumed.

60 Vbeta and 13 Jbeta primers were used in PCR. Authors' processing steps: A later analysis tallied 87 million or so unique TCR beta chains, 10 million to 12 million of them shared. Assay: immunoSEQ multiplex PCR; the TCRdb copy retains only in-frame clones and omits some. The V and J calls and clone size come from that table; D and trimming were worked out from the DNA. Here the sample spans 150,000 to 200,000 clones, around 77% being singletons. This sequence was found in a woman younger than 45 in good health and CMV-seronegative. The gene calls are TRBV5-5 and TRBJ2-7; a weak D match, TRBD1 (5 bases). The specimen sequenced was PBMCs. CDR3: CASSFQGYEQYF. The CDR3 region has the DNA TGTGCCAGCAGCTTTCAGGGCTACGAGCAGTACTTC.